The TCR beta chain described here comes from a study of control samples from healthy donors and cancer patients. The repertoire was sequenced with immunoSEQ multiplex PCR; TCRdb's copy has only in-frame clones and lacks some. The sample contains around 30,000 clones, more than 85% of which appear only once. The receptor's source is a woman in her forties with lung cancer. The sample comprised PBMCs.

The CDR3 protein is CASSLGLAGATGELFF. CDR3 DNA sequence: TGTGCCAGCAGCTTAGGTCTAGCGGGGGCCACCGGGGAGCTGTTTTTT. The chain employs TRBV7-3 and TRBJ2-2; 10 nucleotides line up with TRBD2. Per the germline V gene, CDR1 is SGHTA and CDR2 is FQGTGA. V gave up 2 bases and J gave up 4 bases; unmatched junction bases: 4. The CDR3 totals 16 residues.